This TCR beta chain came from a study of T cells after yellow fever vaccination. Study background: The authors prepared low-cell-number fractions using SMART-Seq v4 Ultra Low Input.

In making TCR cDNA, 5'RACE template switching added a universal primer site and UMIs to it. TCRdb re-called the 5' RACE reads with MiXCR, one entry per CDR3 protein. This table has a few hundred thousand distinct CDR3 sequences, around 6.8% appearing once. This clonotype came up a few times. From germline, CDR1 is LNHDA and CDR2 SQIVND (reference sequence). Trimming cost V 8 bases and J 9 bases, with 14 bases left between them. The CDR3 totals 12 residues. This TCR was recovered from a man aged 18 to 29 who received the YFV17D yellow fever vaccine. This specimen was PBMCs, taken more than 35 days after the first yellow fever vaccination. The V and J genes are TRBV19 and TRBJ2-1, with D possibly being TRBD1 or TRBD2 (5 bases each). DNA for the CDR3: TGTGCCAGTTTGACTAAGCAGGGTGAGCAGTTCTTC. Translating gives CASLTKQGEQFF.